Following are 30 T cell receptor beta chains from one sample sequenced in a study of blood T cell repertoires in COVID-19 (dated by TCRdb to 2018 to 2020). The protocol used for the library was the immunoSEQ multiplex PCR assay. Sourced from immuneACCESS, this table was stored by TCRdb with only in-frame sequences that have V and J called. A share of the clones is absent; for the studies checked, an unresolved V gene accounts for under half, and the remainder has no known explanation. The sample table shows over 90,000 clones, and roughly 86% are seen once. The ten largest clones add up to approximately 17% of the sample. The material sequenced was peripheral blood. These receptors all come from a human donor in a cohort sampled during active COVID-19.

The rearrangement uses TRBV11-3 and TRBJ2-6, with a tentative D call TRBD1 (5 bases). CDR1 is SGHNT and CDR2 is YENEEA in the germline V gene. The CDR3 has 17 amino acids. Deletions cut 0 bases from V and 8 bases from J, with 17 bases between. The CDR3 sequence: CASSLDGGGRVPNVLTF. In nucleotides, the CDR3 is TGTGCCAGCAGCTTAGATGGCGGTGGCAGGGTGCCCAACGTCCTGACTTTC.

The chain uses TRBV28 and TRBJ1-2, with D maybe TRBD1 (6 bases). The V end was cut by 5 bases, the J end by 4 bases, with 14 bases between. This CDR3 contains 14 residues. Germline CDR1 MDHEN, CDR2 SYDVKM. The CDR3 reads CASSTGGWGYGYTF. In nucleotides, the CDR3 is TGTGCCAGCAGTACGGGGGGCTGGGGCTATGGCTACACCTTC.

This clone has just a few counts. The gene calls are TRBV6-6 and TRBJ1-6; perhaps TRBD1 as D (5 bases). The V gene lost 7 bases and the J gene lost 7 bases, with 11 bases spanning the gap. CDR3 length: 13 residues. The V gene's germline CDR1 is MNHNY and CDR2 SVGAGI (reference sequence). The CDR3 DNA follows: TGTGCCAGCAAGAAGGGGAACAATTCACCCCTCCACTTT. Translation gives CASKKGNNSPLHF.

This CDR3 is CASSPRTGGSEQYF. In nucleotides, the CDR3 is TGTGCCAGCAGCCCACGGACAGGGGGCTCCGAGCAGTACTTC. The rearrangement joins TRBV9 to TRBJ2-7; 11 nucleotides line up with TRBD1. Unmatched junction bases numbered 6, after V lost 4 bases and J lost 6 bases. This CDR3 contains 14 residues. From germline, CDR1 is SGDLS and CDR2 YYNGEE.

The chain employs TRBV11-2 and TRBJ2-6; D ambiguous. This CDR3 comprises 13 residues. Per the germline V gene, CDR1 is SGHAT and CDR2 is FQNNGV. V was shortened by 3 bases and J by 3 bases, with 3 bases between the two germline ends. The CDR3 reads CASSFRGANVLTF. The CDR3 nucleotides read TGTGCCAGCAGCTTCCGTGGGGCCAACGTCCTGACTTTC.

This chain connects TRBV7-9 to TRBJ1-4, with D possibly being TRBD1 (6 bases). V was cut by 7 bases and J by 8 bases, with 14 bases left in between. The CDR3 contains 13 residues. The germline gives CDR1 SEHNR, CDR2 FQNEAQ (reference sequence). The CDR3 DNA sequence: TGTGCCAGCAAAAAACTCCAGGGGGAAAAACTGTTTTTT. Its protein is CASKKLQGEKLFF.

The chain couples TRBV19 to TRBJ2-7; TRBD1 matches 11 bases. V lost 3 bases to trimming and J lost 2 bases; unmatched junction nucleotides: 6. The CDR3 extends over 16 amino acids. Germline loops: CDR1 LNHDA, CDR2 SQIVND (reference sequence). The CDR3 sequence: CASSISPGQGAYEQYF. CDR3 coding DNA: TGTGCCAGTAGTATCTCACCGGGACAGGGGGCCTACGAGCAGTACTTC.

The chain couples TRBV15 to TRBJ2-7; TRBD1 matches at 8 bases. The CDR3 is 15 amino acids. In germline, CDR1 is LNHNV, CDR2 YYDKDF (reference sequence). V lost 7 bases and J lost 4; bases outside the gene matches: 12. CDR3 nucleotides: TGTGCCACCACCATCTCTGGGACAGGCGCTTACGAGCAGTACTTC. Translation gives CATTISGTGAYEQYF.

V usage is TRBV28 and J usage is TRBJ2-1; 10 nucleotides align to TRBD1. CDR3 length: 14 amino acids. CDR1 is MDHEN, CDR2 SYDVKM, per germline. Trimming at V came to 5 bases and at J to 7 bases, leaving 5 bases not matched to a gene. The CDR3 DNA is TGTGCCAGCAGTCCACCGGGACAGGGGAATGAGCAGTTCTTC. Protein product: CASSPPGQGNEQFF.

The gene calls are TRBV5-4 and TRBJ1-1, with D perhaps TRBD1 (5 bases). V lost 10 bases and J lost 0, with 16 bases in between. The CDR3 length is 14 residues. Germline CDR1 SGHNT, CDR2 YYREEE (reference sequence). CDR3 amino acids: CAHTSGGMNTEAFF. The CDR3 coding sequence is TGTGCCCACACCTCGGGGGGGATGAACACTGAAGCTTTCTTT.

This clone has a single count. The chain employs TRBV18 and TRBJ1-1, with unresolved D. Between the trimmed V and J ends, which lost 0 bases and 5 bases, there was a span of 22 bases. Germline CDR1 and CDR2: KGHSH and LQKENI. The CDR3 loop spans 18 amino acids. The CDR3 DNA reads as TGTGCCAGCTCACCACCGATGGCCGGAGGAGGCCTGGCGACTGAAGCTTTCTTT. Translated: CASSPPMAGGGLATEAFF.

CDR3 DNA sequence: TGTGCCAGCAGTTACACCAAGGGAGGAAGCGGCCCTGAAGCTTTCTTT. Amino acid sequence: CASSYTKGGSGPEAFF. This rearrangement joins TRBV6-6 to TRBJ1-1; D is unclear. CDR3 length: 16 residues. The V and J ends lost 2 bases and 6 bases respectively, with 19 bases between them. Germline V gives CDR1 MNHNY, CDR2 SVGAGI (reference sequence).

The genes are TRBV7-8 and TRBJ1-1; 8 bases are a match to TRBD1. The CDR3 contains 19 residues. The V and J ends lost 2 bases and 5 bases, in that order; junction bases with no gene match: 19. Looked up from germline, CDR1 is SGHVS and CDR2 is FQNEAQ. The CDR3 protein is CASSLPPFIGGQGGTEAFF. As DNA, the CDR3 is TGTGCCAGCAGCTTACCTCCCTTTATTGGAGGACAGGGTGGTACTGAAGCTTTCTTT. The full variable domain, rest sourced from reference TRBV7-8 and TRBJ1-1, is GAGVSQSPRYKVAKRGQDVALRCDPISGHVSLFWYQQALGQGPEFLTYFQNEAQLDKSGLPSDRFFAERPEGSVSTLKIQRTQQEDSAVYLCASSLPPFIGGQGGTEAFFGQGTRLTVV.

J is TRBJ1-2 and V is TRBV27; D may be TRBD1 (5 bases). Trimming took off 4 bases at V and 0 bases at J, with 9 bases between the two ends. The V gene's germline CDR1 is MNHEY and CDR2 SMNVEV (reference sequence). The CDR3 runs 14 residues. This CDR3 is CASSSQTANYGYTF. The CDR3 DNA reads TGTGCCAGCAGTTCACAGACAGCTAACTATGGCTACACCTTC.

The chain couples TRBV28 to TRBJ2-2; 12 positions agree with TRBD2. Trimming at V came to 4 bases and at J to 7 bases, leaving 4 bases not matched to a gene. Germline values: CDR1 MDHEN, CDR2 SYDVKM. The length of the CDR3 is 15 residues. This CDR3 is CASSSSGGAHGELFF. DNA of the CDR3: TGTGCCAGCAGTTCTAGCGGGGGGGCCCACGGGGAGCTGTTTTTT.

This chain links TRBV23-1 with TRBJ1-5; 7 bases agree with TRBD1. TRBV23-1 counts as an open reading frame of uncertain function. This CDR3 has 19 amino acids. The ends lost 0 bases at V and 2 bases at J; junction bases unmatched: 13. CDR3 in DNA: TGCGCCAGCAGTCAATCGGGGGGCAGCAGGGGGACTGGCAATCAGCCCCAGCATTTT. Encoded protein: CASSQSGGSRGTGNQPQHF.

The CDR3 protein is CASSSRQQKVYNEQFF. The CDR3 nucleotides read TGTGCCAGCAGCTCGCGCCAACAGAAAGTTTACAATGAGCAGTTCTTC. V and J are TRBV7-2 and TRBJ2-1; D not resolved. The CDR3 contains 16 residues. V lost 4 bases and J lost 4, with 17 bases in between. CDR1 SGHTA and CDR2 FQGNSA come from the germline V gene.

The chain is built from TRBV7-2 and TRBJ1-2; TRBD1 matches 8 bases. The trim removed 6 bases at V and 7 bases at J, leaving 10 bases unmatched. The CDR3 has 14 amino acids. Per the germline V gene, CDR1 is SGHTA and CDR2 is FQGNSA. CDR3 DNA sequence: TGTGCCAGCAGATCCCAGGGGGCGCAGGGTGGCTACACCTTC. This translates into CASRSQGAQGGYTF.

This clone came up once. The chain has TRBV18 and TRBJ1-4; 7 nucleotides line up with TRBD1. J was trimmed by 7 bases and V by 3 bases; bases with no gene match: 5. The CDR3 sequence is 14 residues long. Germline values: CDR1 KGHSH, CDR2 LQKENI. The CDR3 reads CASSPGTEPEKLFF. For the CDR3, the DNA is TGTGCCAGCTCACCCGGGACAGAGCCTGAAAAACTGTTTTTT.

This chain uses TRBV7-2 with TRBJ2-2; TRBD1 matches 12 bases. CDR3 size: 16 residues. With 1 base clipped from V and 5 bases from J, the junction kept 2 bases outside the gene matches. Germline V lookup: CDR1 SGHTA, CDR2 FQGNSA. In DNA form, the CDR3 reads TGTGCCAGCAGCTTAGGGGGACAGGGGGCGACCGGGGAGCTGTTTTTT. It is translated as CASSLGGQGATGELFF.

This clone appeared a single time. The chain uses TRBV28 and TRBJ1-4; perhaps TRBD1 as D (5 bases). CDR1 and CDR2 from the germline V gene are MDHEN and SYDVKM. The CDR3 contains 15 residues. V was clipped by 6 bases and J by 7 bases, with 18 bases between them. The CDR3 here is CASRLAGSQSEKLFF. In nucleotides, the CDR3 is TGTGCCAGCAGATTAGCAGGGTCGCAATCTGAAAAACTGTTTTTT. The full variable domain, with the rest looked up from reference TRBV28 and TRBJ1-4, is DVKVTQSSRYLVKRTGEKVFLECVQDMDHENMFWYRQDPGLGLRLIYFSYDVKMKEKGDIPEGYSVSREKKERFSLILESASTNQTSMYLCASRLAGSQSEKLFFGSGTQLSVL.

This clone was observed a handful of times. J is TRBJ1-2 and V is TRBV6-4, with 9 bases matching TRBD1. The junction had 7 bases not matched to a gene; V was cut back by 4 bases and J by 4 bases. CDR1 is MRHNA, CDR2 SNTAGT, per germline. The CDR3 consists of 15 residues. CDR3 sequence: CASSATGTGLYGYTF. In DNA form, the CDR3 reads TGTGCCAGCAGTGCAACCGGGACAGGGCTCTATGGCTACACCTTC.

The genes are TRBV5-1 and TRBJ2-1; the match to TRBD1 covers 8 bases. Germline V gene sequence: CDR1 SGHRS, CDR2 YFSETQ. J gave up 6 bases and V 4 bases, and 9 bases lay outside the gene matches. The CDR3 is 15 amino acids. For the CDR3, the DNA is TGCGCCAGCAGCCCTACCGGGACAGGCTTCAATGAGCAGTTCTTC. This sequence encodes CASSPTGTGFNEQFF. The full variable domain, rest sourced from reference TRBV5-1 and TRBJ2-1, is KAGVTQTPRYLIKTRGQQVTLSCSPISGHRSVSWYQQTPGQGLQFLFEYFSETQRNKGNFPGRFSGRQFSNSRSEMNVSTLELGDSALYLCASSPTGTGFNEQFFGPGTRLTVL.

This chain's CDR3 is CASSSGLLDTQYF. The DNA of the CDR3 is TGTGCCAGCTCATCGGGACTTCTGGATACGCAGTATTTT. This chain connects TRBV18 to TRBJ2-3; tentative D call: TRBD2 (6 bases). V gave up 5 bases and J gave up 6 bases, with 12 bases separating them. Germline CDR1 reads KGHSH; CDR2 reads LQKENI. CDR3 size: 13 residues.

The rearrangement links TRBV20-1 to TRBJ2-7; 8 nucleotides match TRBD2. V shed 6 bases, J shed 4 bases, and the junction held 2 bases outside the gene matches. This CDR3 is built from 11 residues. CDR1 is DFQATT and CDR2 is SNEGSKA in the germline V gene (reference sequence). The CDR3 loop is CSAASGYEQYF. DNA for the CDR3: TGCAGTGCCGCTAGCGGGTACGAGCAGTACTTC.

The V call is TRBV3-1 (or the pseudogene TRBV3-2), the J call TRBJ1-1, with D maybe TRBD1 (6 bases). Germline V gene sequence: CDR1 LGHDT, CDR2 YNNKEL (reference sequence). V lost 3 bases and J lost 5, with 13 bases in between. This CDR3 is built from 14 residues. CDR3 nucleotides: TGTGCCAGCAGCCATTCGGACAGTCGAACTGAAGCTTTCTTT. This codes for CASSHSDSRTEAFF.

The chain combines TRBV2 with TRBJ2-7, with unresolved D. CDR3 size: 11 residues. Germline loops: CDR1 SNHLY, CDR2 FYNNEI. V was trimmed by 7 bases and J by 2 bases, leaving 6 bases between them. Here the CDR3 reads CASTGAYEQYF. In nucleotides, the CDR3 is TGTGCCAGCACCGGAGCCTACGAGCAGTACTTC.

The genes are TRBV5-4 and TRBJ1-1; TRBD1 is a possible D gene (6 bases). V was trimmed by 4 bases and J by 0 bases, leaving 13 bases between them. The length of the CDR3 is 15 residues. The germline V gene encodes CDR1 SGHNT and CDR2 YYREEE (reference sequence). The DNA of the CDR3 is TGTGCCAGCAGCCCCGGGACACCTTTGAACACTGAAGCTTTCTTT. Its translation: CASSPGTPLNTEAFF.

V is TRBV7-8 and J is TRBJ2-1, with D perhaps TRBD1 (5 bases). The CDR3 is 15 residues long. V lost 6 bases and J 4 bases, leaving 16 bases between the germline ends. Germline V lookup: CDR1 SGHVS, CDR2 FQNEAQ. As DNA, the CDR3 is TGTGCCAGCAGTTGGGGCCAGGGCCTTTACAATGAGCAGTTCTTC. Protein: CASSWGQGLYNEQFF.

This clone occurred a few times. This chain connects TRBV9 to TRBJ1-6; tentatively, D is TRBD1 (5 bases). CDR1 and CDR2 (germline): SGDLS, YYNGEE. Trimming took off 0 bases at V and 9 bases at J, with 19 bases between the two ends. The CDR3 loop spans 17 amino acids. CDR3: CASSVEGASSGGSPLHF. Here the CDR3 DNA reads TGTGCCAGCAGCGTAGAGGGCGCATCATCCGGGGGTTCACCCCTCCACTTT.